This entry lists 10 T cell receptor beta chains sequenced from one sample in a study of Ad26.COV2.S vaccination and SARS-CoV-2 variants. The sample's treatment: about 20 received Ad26.COV2.S at low or high dose, single or two shots; about 5 received placebo; per-sample allocation not given. Vaccine and placebo recipients were sampled on day 63 after the first injection. Sequencing was performed with immunoSEQ multiplex PCR; in TCRdb, only in-frame clones are kept and a portion is missing. The repertoire holds over 250,000 clones, about 87% seen once, with approximately 3.3% in the top ten. The material sequenced was peripheral blood, taken in a trial of Ad26.COV2.S vaccine versus placebo. Receptor source: a person aged 18-60 years who received the Ad26.COV2.S COVID-19 vaccine or a placebo.

This clone has a single count. J is TRBJ1-1 and V is TRBV7-3, with D tentatively TRBD1 (5 bases). V lost 0 bases, J lost 4 bases, and 15 bases lay in between. Germline V lookup: CDR1 SGHTA, CDR2 FQGTGA. The CDR3 spans 16 residues. The CDR3 bases are TGTGCCAGCAGCTTAACGCCGACTGGGGCTGTCACTGAAGCTTTCTTT. Encoded protein: CASSLTPTGAVTEAFF.

The chain is built from TRBV24-1 and TRBJ1-2; D gene ambiguous. V lost 0 bases to trimming and J lost 8 bases, with 6 bases between them. The CDR3 totals 12 residues. Germline V gene sequence: CDR1 KGHDR, CDR2 SFDVKD. For the CDR3, the DNA is TGTGCCACCAGTGATTTGGCCGGAGGCTACACCTTC. Its protein is CATSDLAGGYTF.

Written as DNA, the CDR3 is TGTGCCAGCAGCAAAACTAGCGGGTACACAGATACGCAGTATTTT. It encodes CASSKTSGYTDTQYF. The genes are TRBV11-2 and TRBJ2-3; 9 nucleotides align to TRBD2. The CDR3 contains 15 residues. The J segment lost 2 bases and the V segment lost 5 bases, leaving 5 bases of the junction unmatched. Looked up from germline, CDR1 is SGHAT and CDR2 is FQNNGV.

The chain has TRBV19 and TRBJ2-4, with a tentative D call TRBD2 (6 bases). The CDR3 contains 14 residues. Trimming stripped 0 bases from V and 7 bases from J, with 10 bases between. Germline V CDR1 and CDR2: LNHDA, SQIVND (reference sequence). The CDR3: CASSIDGGGNIQYF. The DNA for the CDR3 is TGTGCCAGTAGTATAGATGGGGGAGGTAACATTCAGTACTTC.

This sequence joins TRBV10-3 and TRBJ1-2; TRBD1 might be the D (6 bases). CDR3 length: 13 amino acids. V lost 0 bases and J 4 bases, leaving 6 bases between the germline ends. Germline V gives CDR1 ENHRY, CDR2 SYGVKD. In nucleotides, the CDR3 is TGTGCCATCAGTGAGTCGGACAGCTATGGCTACACCTTC. The encoded protein is CAISESDSYGYTF.

This chain connects TRBV4-2 to TRBJ1-2; TRBD1 might be the D (6 bases). Germline V gene sequence: CDR1 LGHNA, CDR2 YNFKEQ. V was trimmed by 0 bases and J by 9 bases, leaving 17 bases between them. The CDR3 sequence is 15 residues long. CDR3 in DNA: TGTGCCAGCAGCCAAGATGGGACAAAAGGTGAGAGCTACACCTTC. Its protein product is CASSQDGTKGESYTF.

This clone was observed once. The chain uses TRBV5-1 and TRBJ2-7; TRBD2 might be the D (7 bases). Germline V lookup: CDR1 SGHRS, CDR2 YFSETQ. The CDR3 is made up of 14 amino acids. Trimming took off 4 bases at V and 3 bases at J, with 14 bases between the two ends. In DNA, the CDR3 is TGCGCCAGCAGCCTGGGGGGCGGGAGCTACGAGCAGTACTTC. As protein: CASSLGGGSYEQYF.

V usage is TRBV7-3 and J usage is TRBJ1-1; D uncertain. The CDR3 sequence is 14 residues long. V dropped 5 bases and J dropped 4 bases, with 14 bases sitting between them. The V gene's germline CDR1 is SGHTA and CDR2 FQGTGA. The CDR3 nucleotides read TGTGCCAGCAGCCCATCTTCCACTGGCACTGAAGCTTTCTTT. It specifies CASSPSSTGTEAFF.

This clone turned up a few times. CDR3 sequence (DNA): TGTGCCAGCAGTGAATGGCTAGCGGGGATGTACAATGAGCAGTTCTTC. Its protein product is CASSEWLAGMYNEQFF. This rearrangement joins TRBV2 to TRBJ2-1, with 9 bases identical to TRBD2. CDR1 is SNHLY, CDR2 FYNNEI, per germline. This CDR3 contains 16 residues. Trimming at V came to 2 bases and at J to 4 bases, leaving 6 bases not matched to a gene.

This chain joins TRBV7-8 and TRBJ2-1; 14 nucleotides align to TRBD2. Germline V gene lookup returns CDR1 SGHVS and CDR2 FQNEAQ. The V and J ends lost 5 bases and 7 bases, in that order; junction bases with no gene match: 4. The CDR3 is 15 residues long. The CDR3 coding sequence is TGTGCCAGCAGCATACGACTAGCGGGGGGGAATGAGCAGTTCTTC. Residues: CASSIRLAGGNEQFF.